One T cell receptor beta chain is described in this entry. CDR1 is SNHLY, CDR2 FYNNEI, per germline. The CDR3 totals 16 residues. J was trimmed by 3 bases and V by 4 bases; bases with no gene match: 11. The entry originates in a study of blood T cell repertoires in COVID-19. Clones were sequenced by immunoSEQ multiplex PCR, and TCRdb holds only the in-frame ones, with some missing. Among 250,000 to 350,000 clones listed, roughly 90% were seen once. This rearrangement joins TRBV2 to TRBJ2-7; TRBD1 aligns across 8 bases. Material: peripheral blood. The sequence was obtained from a woman aged 30 to 39 with COVID-19, enrolled during active disease. The chain's CDR3 is CASSVKLDRGSYEQYF. The CDR3 DNA follows: TGTGCCAGCAGTGTAAAGCTAGACAGGGGCAGCTACGAGCAGTACTTC.